This T cell receptor (beta chain) is drawn from a study of T cell repertoires in cytomegalovirus infection (dated by TCRdb to about 2019). About the study as a whole: Alongside well-studied HLA-B-restricted epitopes, the peptide stimulations were aimed at recently identified HLA-C-restricted CMV epitopes, whose presentation resists viral immunomodulation. Donor HLA type was relevant to the analysis, as public TCR beta signatures indicated carriage of CMV infection together with the matching HLA type. On the study overall, not on this receptor specifically: In the ex vivo response, HLA-C-restricted CMV-specific TCR beta clonotypes were dominant, and in two of eight donors the single most frequent clonotype came from this HLA-C-restricted group. In both this cohort and an independent roughly 330-donor cohort, the cumulative frequency of public TCR beta family members distinguished carriers of CMV infection plus the relevant HLA type.

V and J lose 5 bases and 9 bases, and a span of 14 bases separates them. The CDR3 length is 13 residues, termini included. Only the CDR3 region is kept as DNA, spanning 39 bases read in frame from base 1. The germline V gene (reference sequence) specifies SEHNR as CDR1 and FQNEAQ as CDR2. The sample's treatment or condition label, in plain terms: in vitro stimulation with specific CMV peptide epitopes to enrich CMV-specific T cells. The listed sequencing device is Illumina HiSeq 1500. TCRdb passed the public sequencing reads through fastp at Q25 and MiXCR, retaining productive beta sequences. Each CDR3 protein appears once, grouped with its most common genes and DNA. Across this sample there are tens of thousands of distinct CDR3 sequences, with about 30% seen only once. Jointly, the top ten make up roughly 60% of the sample. A remark on this clonotype: This receptor's antigen is unknown. Given the absence of the conserved phenylalanine or tryptophan at the CDR3 end, a read error is likely.

The clonotype was recovered from a human donor in good health (CMV status not recorded). Some clones in this sample may be carry-over from other donors' samples. In this chain, TRBV7-9 is recombined with TRBJ1-5; the D gene is perhaps TRBD1, on 6 matching bases. The sequencing here drew on CD8+ T cells from cultured PBMCs, taken from culture after CMV antigen stimulation. The sequence in DNA is TGTGCCAGCAGCGGGACAACTATAGGGCCCCAGCATTTA. The translation is CASSGTTIGPQHL.